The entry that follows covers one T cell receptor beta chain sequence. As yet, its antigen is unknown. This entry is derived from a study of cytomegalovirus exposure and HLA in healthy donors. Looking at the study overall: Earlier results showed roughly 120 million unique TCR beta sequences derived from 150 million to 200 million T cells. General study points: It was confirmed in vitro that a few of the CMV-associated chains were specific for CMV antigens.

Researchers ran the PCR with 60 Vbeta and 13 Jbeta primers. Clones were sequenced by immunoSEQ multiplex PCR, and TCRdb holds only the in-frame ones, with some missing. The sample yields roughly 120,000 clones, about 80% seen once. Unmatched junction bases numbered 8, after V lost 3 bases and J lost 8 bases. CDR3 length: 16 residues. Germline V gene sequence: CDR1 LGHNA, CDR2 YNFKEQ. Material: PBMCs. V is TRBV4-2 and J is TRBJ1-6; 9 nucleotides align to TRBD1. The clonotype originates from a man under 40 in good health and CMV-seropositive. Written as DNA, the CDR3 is TGTGCCAGCAGCCAGAACCCGGGACAGGGAGATTCACCCCTCCACTTT. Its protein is CASSQNPGQGDSPLHF.